A single T cell receptor beta chain is shown here with its context. Its target is unknown. Germline CDR1 and CDR2: MNHEY and SVGAGI. V shed 6 bases and J 5 bases; nucleotides not matched to a gene: 12. This CDR3 region has 15 residues. TCRdb's copy holds only in-frame clones and misses some; the assay was immunoSEQ multiplex PCR. This sample has about 110,000 clones, with almost 96% found just once. This entry is derived from a study of cytomegalovirus exposure and HLA in healthy donors. Study-level points and caveats: Listed as cytomegalovirus-associated were over 150 TCR beta chains.

V usage is TRBV6-5 and J usage is TRBJ2-7; TRBD2 aligns across 8 bases. Source material: PBMCs. The receptor's source is a woman under 30 in good health and CMV-seronegative. CDR3 in amino acids: CASRSHGGAADEQYF. In nucleotides, the CDR3 is TGTGCCAGCAGAAGCCACGGGGGGGCCGCTGACGAGCAGTACTTC.